This T cell receptor (beta chain) was identified in a study of regulatory T cells in long-lasting Graves disease. Library construction for TCR beta used iRepertoire HTBI primers and Arm-PCR of CDR3 regions. TCRdb itself ran the multiplex PCR reads through MiXCR, one entry per CDR3 protein. The sample gives 500,000 to 800,000 distinct CDR3 sequences, 25% to 35% of which show up once; roughly 46% is in the top ten. The V segment lost 4 bases and the J segment 5 bases; nucleotides outside the gene matches: 10. CDR1 is SEHNR and CDR2 is FQNEAQ in the germline V gene (reference sequence). The CDR3 extends over 15 amino acids. Time point specified: persistent/refractory GD, antithyroid drugs over 5 years with positive TRAb. The TCR library was prepared using RNA isolated from PBMCs. The peripheral blood volume drawn was about 9 milliliters, and it was collected into EDTA tubes.

This chain links TRBV7-9 with TRBJ2-5, with 7 bases that match TRBD2. Sequencing was performed on peripheral blood mononuclear cells (PBMCs), taken when the disease was refractory, from a patient treated with antithyroid drugs. This clonotype was sampled from a female donor with Graves disease. As DNA, the CDR3 is TGTGCCAGCAGCTATCCGGGAGGCAAGGGGGAGACCCAGTACTTC. Its translation: CASSYPGGKGETQYF.